This T cell receptor (beta chain) was retrieved from a study of control samples from healthy donors and cancer patients. This clone showed up just once. Using immunoSEQ multiplex PCR, the repertoire was profiled, and TCRdb retains in-frame clones only, with some absent. The repertoire holds tens of thousands of clones, with about 90% as singletons. The CDR3 has 18 amino acids. J lost 3 bases, V lost 4 bases, and 16 bases had no gene match. Germline V lookup: CDR1 SGHRS, CDR2 YFSETQ. This receptor was identified in a man in his sixties with head and neck cancer. The chain links TRBV5-1 to TRBJ2-3; 8 bases map to TRBD1. The sequenced sample consisted of PBMCs. The CDR3, as DNA: TGCGCCAGCAGCGGAGGGGTTTCGGACAGGGTGACGACAGATACGCAGTATTTT. Its translation is CASSGGVSDRVTTDTQYF.